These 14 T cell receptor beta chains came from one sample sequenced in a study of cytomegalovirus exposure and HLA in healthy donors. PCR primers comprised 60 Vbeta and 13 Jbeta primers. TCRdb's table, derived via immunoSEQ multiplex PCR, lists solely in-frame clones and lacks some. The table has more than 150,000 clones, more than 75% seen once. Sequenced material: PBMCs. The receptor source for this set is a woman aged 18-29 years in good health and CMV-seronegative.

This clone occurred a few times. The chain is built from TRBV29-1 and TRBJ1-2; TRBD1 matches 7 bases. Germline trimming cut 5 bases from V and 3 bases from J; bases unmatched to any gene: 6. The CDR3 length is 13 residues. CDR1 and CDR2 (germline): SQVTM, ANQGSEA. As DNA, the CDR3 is TGCAGCGTTTTGGGACAGAAGCACTATGGCTACACCTTC. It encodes CSVLGQKHYGYTF. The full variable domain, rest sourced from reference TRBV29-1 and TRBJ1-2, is SAVISQKPSRDICQRGTSLTIQCQVDSQVTMMFWYRQQPGQSLTLIATANQGSEATYESGFVIDKFPISRPNLTFSTLTVSNMSPEDSSIYLCSVLGQKHYGYTFGSGTRLTVV.

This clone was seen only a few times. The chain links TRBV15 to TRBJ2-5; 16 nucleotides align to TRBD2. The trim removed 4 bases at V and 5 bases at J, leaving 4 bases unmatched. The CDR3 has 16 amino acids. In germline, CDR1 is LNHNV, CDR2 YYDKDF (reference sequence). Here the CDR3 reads CATSKGTSGGVETQYF. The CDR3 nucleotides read TGTGCCACCAGCAAAGGGACTAGCGGGGGGGTGGAGACCCAGTACTTC.

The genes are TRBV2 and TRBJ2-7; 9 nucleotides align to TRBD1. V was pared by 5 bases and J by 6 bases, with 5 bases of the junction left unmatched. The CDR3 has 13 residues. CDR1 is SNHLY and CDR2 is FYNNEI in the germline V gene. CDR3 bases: TGTGCCAGCAGTAATACAGGGGGCGGCGAGCAGTACTTC. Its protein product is CASSNTGGGEQYF.

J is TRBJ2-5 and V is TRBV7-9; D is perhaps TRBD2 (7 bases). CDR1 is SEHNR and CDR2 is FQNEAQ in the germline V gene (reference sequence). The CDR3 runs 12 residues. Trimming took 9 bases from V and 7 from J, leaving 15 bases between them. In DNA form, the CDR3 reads TGTGCCAGGGGGGGGACATCGGGGACCCAGTACTTC. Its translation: CARGGTSGTQYF.

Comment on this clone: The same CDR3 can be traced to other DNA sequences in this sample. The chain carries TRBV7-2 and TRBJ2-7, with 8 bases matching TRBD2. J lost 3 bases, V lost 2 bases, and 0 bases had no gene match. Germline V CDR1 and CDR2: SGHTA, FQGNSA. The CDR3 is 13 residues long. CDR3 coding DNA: TGTGCCAGCAGCTTACGGGGGGGCTACGAGCAGTACTTC. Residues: CASSLRGGYEQYF.

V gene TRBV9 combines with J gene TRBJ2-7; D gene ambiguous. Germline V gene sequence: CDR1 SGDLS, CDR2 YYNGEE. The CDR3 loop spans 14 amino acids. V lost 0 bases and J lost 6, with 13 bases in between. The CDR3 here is CASSVGVTYSEQYF. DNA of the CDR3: TGTGCCAGCAGCGTAGGTGTCACTTACAGCGAGCAGTACTTC.

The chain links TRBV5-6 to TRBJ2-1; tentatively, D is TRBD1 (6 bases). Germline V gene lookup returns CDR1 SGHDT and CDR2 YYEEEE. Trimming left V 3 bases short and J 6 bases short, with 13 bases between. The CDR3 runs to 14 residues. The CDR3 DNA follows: TGTGCCAGCAGCTCCCGGGACACAGGCAATGAGCAGTTCTTC. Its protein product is CASSSRDTGNEQFF.

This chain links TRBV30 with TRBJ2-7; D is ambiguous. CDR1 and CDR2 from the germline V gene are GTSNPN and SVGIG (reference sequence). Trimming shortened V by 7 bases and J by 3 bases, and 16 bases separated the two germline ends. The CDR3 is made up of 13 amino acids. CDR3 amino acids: CAYLSAVGYEQYF. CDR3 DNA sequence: TGTGCCTATCTGTCGGCGGTCGGCTACGAGCAGTACTTC.

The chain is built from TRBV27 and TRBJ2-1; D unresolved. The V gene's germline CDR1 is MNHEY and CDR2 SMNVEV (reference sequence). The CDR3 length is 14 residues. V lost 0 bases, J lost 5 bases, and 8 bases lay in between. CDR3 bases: TGTGCCAGCAGTTTATCGATGGCAGACAATGAGCAGTTCTTC. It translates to CASSLSMADNEQFF.

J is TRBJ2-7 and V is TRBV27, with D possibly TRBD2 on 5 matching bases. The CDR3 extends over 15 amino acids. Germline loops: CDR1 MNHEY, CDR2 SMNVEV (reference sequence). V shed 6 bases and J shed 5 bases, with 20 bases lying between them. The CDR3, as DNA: TGTGCCAGCAGCGACTCTACTAGTTTGGTTAACGAGCAGTACTTC. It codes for CASSDSTSLVNEQYF.

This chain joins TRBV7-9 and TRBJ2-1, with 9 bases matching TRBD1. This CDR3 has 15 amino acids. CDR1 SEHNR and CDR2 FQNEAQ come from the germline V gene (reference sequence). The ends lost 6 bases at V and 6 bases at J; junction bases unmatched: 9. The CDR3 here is CASRSQGARANEQFF. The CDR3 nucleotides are TGTGCCAGCAGGTCACAGGGGGCCAGGGCCAATGAGCAGTTCTTC.

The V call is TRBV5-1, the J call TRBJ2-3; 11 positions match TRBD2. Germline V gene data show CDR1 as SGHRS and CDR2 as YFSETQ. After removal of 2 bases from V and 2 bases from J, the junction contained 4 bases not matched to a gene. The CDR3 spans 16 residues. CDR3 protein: CASSFLTSGTTDTQYF. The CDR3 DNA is TGCGCCAGCAGCTTCCTGACTAGCGGGACCACAGATACGCAGTATTTT. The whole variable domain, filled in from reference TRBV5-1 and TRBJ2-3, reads KAGVTQTPRYLIKTRGQQVTLSCSPISGHRSVSWYQQTPGQGLQFLFEYFSETQRNKGNFPGRFSGRQFSNSRSEMNVSTLELGDSALYLCASSFLTSGTTDTQYFGPGTRLTVL.

CDR3 protein: CASGLILAGVRNEQFF. The CDR3 DNA is TGTGCTAGTGGTTTGATCCTAGCGGGAGTTAGGAATGAGCAGTTCTTC. The chain uses TRBV12-5 and TRBJ2-1; 10 nucleotides line up with TRBD2. V shed 2 bases, J shed 7 bases, and the junction held 8 bases outside the gene matches. Germline loops: CDR1 LGHNT, CDR2 FRNRAP. The CDR3 covers 16 residues.

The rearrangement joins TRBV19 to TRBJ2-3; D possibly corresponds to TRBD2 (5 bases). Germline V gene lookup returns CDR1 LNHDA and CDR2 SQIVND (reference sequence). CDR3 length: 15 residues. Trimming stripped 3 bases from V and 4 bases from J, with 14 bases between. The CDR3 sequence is CASSIFLASADTQYF. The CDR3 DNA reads TGTGCCAGTAGTATCTTCCTAGCCAGCGCAGATACGCAGTATTTT.